This TCR beta chain was captured in a study of blood T cell repertoires in COVID-19. Generated by immunoSEQ multiplex PCR, the TCRdb table keeps only in-frame clones and is missing some. The sample shows about 70,000 clones, approximately 90% of them seen only once. Germline values: CDR1 LNHDA, CDR2 SQIVND (reference sequence). Trimming removed 7 bases at V and 2 bases at J, with 11 bases between. The CDR3 extends over 13 amino acids. This clonotype was sampled from a human donor in a cohort sampled during active COVID-19. Sequencing used peripheral blood. The V and J genes are TRBV19 and TRBJ1-2; a weak D match, TRBD1 (6 bases). The CDR3 region has the DNA TGTGCCAGTACCCGGACAGAGAACTATGGCTACACCTTC. Translated, it gives CASTRTENYGYTF.